This TCR beta chain is drawn from a study of glioma-infiltrating T cells after dendritic cell vaccination (dated by TCRdb to 2016 to 2017). Describing the broader study: The cohort comprised approximately 15 glioblastoma patients from Phase I and II dendritic cell vaccination trials, 9 newly diagnosed and 6 with recurrent disease. Autologous tumor lysate-pulsed dendritic cell vaccination was administered to the patients between about 2003 and 2012. To make the vaccine, monocyte-derived dendritic cells were cultured for approximately 7 days with IL-4 and GM-CSF and then pulsed overnight with autologous tumor lysate. Each patient got three intradermal injections of the dendritic cell vaccine, spaced at biweekly intervals, in the arm below the axilla. In glioblastoma patients vaccinated with dendritic cells, deep sequencing of TCR beta CDR3 regions served to measure the amount of tumor-infiltrating lymphocytes and to compare repertoires between tumor and blood. Survival after dendritic cell vaccination was correlated with TCR sequencing metrics such as TIL content and the overlap between tumor and blood repertoires.

The intended sense of this specimen's time point label: after dendritic cell vaccination, including at tumor progression/relapse. To be selected, patients needed enough residual fresh-frozen tumor tissue and more than two years of available survival data. Molecular status otherwise varied across the glioblastoma patients, but none of them carried an isocitrate dehydrogenase mutation. PBMC were collected before vaccination, two weeks after the third vaccination, and at tumor progression when it occurred. The Qiagen DNeasy Blood extraction Kit was used to extract genomic DNA. Study-wide findings and limitations: TCR clonality showed no direct relationship with survival, which suggests that a diverse polyclonal response may matter. The response model built on TCR overlap across three groups was characterized as speculative, with prospective validation still needed. After dendritic cell vaccination, a higher estimated pretreatment TIL content predicted longer time to progression and longer overall survival. The cohort was small and heterogeneous, only a few patients had full blood and tumor sets, and even fewer had initial-recurrent tumor pairs.

Germline trimming: 3 bases from V, 5 bases from J; junction bases outside gene matches: 12. There are 16 amino acids in the CDR3, from cysteine to phenylalanine inclusive. The read is trimmed to its CDR3 DNA, 48 bases read in frame from base 1. In the germline V gene (reference sequence), CDR1 corresponds to LNHDA and CDR2 to SQIVND. With regard to this clone: The clone's antigen remains unknown. Base qualities were left out, and no much larger clone turns up one base away.

TCRB CDR3 regions were amplified from around 2.1 ug genomic DNA, or all available DNA if less, using the immunoSEQ assay. Multiplex PCR used 60 forward primers for TCR V beta segments and 13 reverse primers for J beta segments. Synthetic control templates were spiked into each sample at limiting dilution to estimate reads per starting template. Reads of 87 bp were generated by sequencing on the Illumina HiSeq System. For the original study's pipeline: PCR and sequencing errors were removed by a nearest neighbor algorithm that merged closely related sequences. TCR overlap was defined as the percentage of unique tumor TCR beta sequences that were also present in the same patient's peripheral blood. The table was pulled from immuneACCESS by TCRdb, which kept in-frame rearrangements only. Such tables lose some clones; where checked, under half of the loss comes from unresolved V genes, and the rest has no known cause. V, J and clone size reflect that table, while D and trimming were determined from the DNA. The sample table contains roughly 100,000 clones; only one count was recorded for around 90% of them. The ten largest clones represent 2.5% to 3% of the sample.

The sequence derives from a human donor with glioblastoma. The sample in question was blood, obtained after dendritic cell vaccination. This chain is built from TRBV19 and TRBJ1-1; the central 7 bases match TRBD1. This receptor carries the CDR3 CASSMETGTASTEAFF. The DNA sequence is TGTGCCAGTAGTATGGAAACCGGGACAGCAAGTACTGAAGCTTTCTTT.